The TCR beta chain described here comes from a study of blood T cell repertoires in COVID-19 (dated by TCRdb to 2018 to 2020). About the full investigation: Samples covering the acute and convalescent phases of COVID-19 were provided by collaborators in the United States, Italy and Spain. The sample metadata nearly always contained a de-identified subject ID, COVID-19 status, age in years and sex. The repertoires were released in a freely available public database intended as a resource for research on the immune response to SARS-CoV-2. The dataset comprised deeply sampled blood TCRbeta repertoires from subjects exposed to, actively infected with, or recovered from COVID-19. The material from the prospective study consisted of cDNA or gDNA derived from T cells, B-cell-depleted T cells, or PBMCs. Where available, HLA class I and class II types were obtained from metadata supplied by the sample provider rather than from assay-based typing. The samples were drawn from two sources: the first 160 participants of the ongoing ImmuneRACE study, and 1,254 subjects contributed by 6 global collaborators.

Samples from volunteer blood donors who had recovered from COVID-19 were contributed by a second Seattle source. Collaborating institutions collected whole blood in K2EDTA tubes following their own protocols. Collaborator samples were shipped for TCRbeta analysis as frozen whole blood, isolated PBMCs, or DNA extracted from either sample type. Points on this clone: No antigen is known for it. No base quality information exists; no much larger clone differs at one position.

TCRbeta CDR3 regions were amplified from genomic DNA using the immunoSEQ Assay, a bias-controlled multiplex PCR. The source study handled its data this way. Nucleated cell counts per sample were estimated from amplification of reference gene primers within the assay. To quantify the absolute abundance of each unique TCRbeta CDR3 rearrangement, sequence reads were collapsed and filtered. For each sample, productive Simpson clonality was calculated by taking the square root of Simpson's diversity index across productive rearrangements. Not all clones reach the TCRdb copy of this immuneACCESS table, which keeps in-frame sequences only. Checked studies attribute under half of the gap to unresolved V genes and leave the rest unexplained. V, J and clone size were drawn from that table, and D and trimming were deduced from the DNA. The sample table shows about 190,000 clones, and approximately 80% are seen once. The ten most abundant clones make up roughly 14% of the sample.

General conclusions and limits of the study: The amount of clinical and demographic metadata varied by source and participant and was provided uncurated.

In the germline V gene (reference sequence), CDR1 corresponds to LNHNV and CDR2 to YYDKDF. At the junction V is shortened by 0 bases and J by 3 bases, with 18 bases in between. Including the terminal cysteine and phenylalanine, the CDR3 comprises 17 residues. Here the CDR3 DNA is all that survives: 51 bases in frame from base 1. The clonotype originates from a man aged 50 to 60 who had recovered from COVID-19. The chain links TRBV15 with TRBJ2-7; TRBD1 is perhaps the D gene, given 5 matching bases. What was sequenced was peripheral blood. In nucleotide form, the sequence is TGTGCCACCAGCAGAGAGCAGGGTCGATCTATTTTCTACGAGCAGTACTTC. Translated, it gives CATSREQGRSIFYEQYF.